This TCR beta chain was documented in a study of T cells in women clearing cervical HPV infection (dated by TCRdb to between 2018 and 2020). Regarding the research as a whole: Cases were 25 women with histologically confirmed HPV16-related CIN3 or worse, including 2 invasive cancers. Five blinded duplicates per group were added as quality controls, giving some 60 samples: 50 participants and 10 replicates. A median age of roughly 33 years was observed in cases versus under 40 in controls, and no significant differences in baseline characteristics were found. This exploratory proof-of-principle case-control study, nested within the Guanacaste HPV Natural History Study in Costa Rica, compared TCR repertoires among women with different cervical HPV16 outcomes. Blood from cases was drawn at the visit where the lesion was first identified, while blood from controls was drawn once the infection was no longer detected. For cases, the median interval between lesion detection and blood sampling was around 160 days, with an interquartile range of roughly 85 to 210 days. Controls were around 23 women whose single incident HPV16 infection cleared within 12 months without precancer or cancer developing. HLA typing was available for only a few women, so HLA type could not be excluded as a confounder. The parent cohort enrolled roughly 9,300 women aged 18 or older in Guanacaste, Costa Rica, in about 1992 to 1995 and followed the women for around seven years. Cases and controls were matched on age within five years and on year of sample collection. General conclusions and limits of the study: The cross-sectional design could not show whether associations preceded infection or resulted from it; effector/memory subsets and HPV-specific T cells were not isolated. Lower TRBV6-7 relative abundance was observed in cases than in controls (around 0.1% versus 0.15%; Bonferroni P = 0.0008). Cases were distinguished from controls with an estimated AUC of 0.65 to 0.85 by random forest classifiers combining richness and V gene abundances. Because the number of T cells in each sample was unknown, differences in richness could reflect differing T-cell content rather than repertoire biology. CIN3+ cases had significantly higher TCR repertoire richness than controls across sequencing depths, but evenness did not differ between the groups.

About this clone: No cognate antigen has been identified for it. The read comes to an end 3 residues before the CDR3 does, leaving the germline J gene to fill in the end. This CDR3 is also generated by other DNA sequences in the sample.

From the germline V gene (reference sequence), CDR1 is DFQATT and CDR2 is SNEGSKA. The CDR3 sequence holds 20 residues, the cysteine and phenylalanine included. The DNA shown is the part of the CDR3 that was read: 51 bases, in frame from base 1. TCR beta CDR3 regions were amplified by multiplex PCR using the immunoSEQ assay from an average of around 1.2 ug genomic DNA per sample. To correct primer bias, the assay used a complete synthetic TCR repertoire to set an amplification baseline. Amplicons were sequenced on the Illumina platform. Per the source publication's procedure: Sequences were error-corrected by clustering with frequency ratios and a modified nearest-neighbor algorithm, then analyzed in the immunoSEQ Analyzer with IMGT gene definitions. TCR richness and evenness were averaged over 20 rarefaction repeats at each rarefaction depth, excluding samples with fewer sequences than the depth. Relative abundances of V, D and J genes were compared between groups using Wilcoxon rank sum tests, with FDR correction applied. In the blinded duplicates, the intraclass correlation was approximately 96% for TCR richness and averaged 76.4% across 65 to 75 gene segments. TCRdb provides this immuneACCESS table in a form limited to in-frame rearrangements. Some clones are lacking; in checked studies, under half of them reflect an unresolved V gene, and why the rest are absent is not known. Clone size and the V and J calls come from that table; the DNA yielded D and trimming. Per the sample table, the count is about 22,000 clones. The ten largest clones capture 9% to 15% of the sample.

Every participant had a single incident cervical HPV16 infection, and women with prevalent HPV16 infections were excluded. Cervical HPV DNA was detected by MY09/MY11 PCR and genotyped by dot-blot hybridization. Roughly 15 mL of heparinized blood was centrifuged, after which the buffy coat was aliquoted, frozen at -30 degrees C, and then stored at -80 degrees C. QIAGEN kits were used to extract genomic DNA from the buffy coat specimens. What was sequenced was blood buffy coat. The receptor chain draws on TRBV20-1 and TRBJ2-3; 16 bases in between match TRBD2. The sequence was collected from a woman aged 18 to 75 with a cervical HPV16 infection that either progressed to CIN3+ or cleared (not recorded which). For the CDR3, the sequence is CSARIQRPGLAGGPQETQYF. Incomplete CDR3 DNA: TGCAGTGCTAGAATTCAGCGCCCGGGACTAGCGGGAGGGCCCCAAGAGACG.